The 8 T cell receptor beta chains listed next were all sequenced from one sample in a study of OX40 agonist ivuxolimab in advanced cancers. Library preparation was by the immunoSEQ multiplex PCR assay. The table comes from immuneACCESS by way of TCRdb, which keeps in-frame sequences with V and J called. Part of the clones is missing from these tables; in studies checked, under half for an unresolved V gene and the rest for unknown reasons. This sample gives 40,000 to 45,000 clones in total; 75% to 90% of them show up just once. The ten largest clonotypes hold around 10% of the sample. This material consisted of CD4+ or CD8+ T cells sorted from blood, taken in a trial of the OX40 agonist ivuxolimab. The receptors originated from an adult with an advanced solid tumor such as melanoma, head and neck, liver or kidney cancer.

J is TRBJ1-3 and V is TRBV27; tentative D call: TRBD1 (5 bases). The V gene lost 4 bases and the J gene lost 2 bases, with 27 bases spanning the gap. CDR3 length: 20 amino acids. Germline V gene sequence: CDR1 MNHEY, CDR2 SMNVEV (reference sequence). The CDR3 DNA reads TGTGCCAGCAGTTCCGCCCCAGGGCTCAAAGGATTTGGGGCTGGAAACACCATATATTTT. This translates into CASSSAPGLKGFGAGNTIYF.

A remark on this clone: Other DNA sequences in this sample translate to the same CDR3. The gene calls are TRBV27 and TRBJ2-1; D gene uncertain. Trimming removed 5 bases from V and 0 bases from J, with 5 bases in between. Germline V gene lookup returns CDR1 MNHEY and CDR2 SMNVEV (reference sequence). The CDR3 has 13 residues. CDR3 amino acids: CASSLSSYNEQFF. The CDR3 DNA reads as TGTGCCAGCAGTCTCAGCTCCTACAATGAGCAGTTCTTC.

This chain uses TRBV7-9 with TRBJ1-1; 7 positions match TRBD1. The junction had 5 bases not matched to a gene; V was cut back by 4 bases and J by 0 bases. This CDR3 has 15 residues. Germline CDR1 and CDR2: SEHNR and FQNEAQ (reference sequence). DNA for the CDR3: TGTGCCAGCAGCTCCTGGGACAGATTGAACACTGAAGCTTTCTTT. Its protein is CASSSWDRLNTEAFF.

The V gene is TRBV2, the J gene TRBJ2-2; 8 nucleotides line up with TRBD1. CDR3 length equals 16 residues. With 7 bases clipped from V and 1 base from J, the junction kept 8 bases outside the gene matches. The germline V gene encodes CDR1 SNHLY and CDR2 FYNNEI. This CDR3 is CASTGRGLRNTGELFF. The CDR3 DNA follows: TGTGCCAGCACGGGCAGGGGGCTTAGGAACACCGGGGAGCTGTTTTTT.

The chain links TRBV7-9 to TRBJ1-1; weak D call: TRBD1 (5 bases). CDR1 is SEHNR, CDR2 FQNEAQ, per germline (reference sequence). The CDR3 is 12 amino acids. V dropped 6 bases and J dropped 4 bases, with 9 bases sitting between them. The CDR3 is CASRSGATEAFF. In nucleotides, the CDR3 is TGTGCCAGCAGGTCTGGGGCCACTGAAGCTTTCTTT.

The CDR3 reads CASSLIGITDTQYF. The DNA of the CDR3 is TGTGCCAGCAGCTTAATAGGGATCACAGATACGCAGTATTTT. The gene calls are TRBV7-9 and TRBJ2-3; D gene ambiguous. V was shortened by 2 bases and J by 2 bases, with 8 bases between the two germline ends. Germline assignment: CDR1 SEHNR and CDR2 FQNEAQ (reference sequence). The CDR3 is made up of 14 amino acids.

The genes are TRBV28 and TRBJ2-1; TRBD1 is a possible D gene (5 bases). This CDR3 is 13 amino acids long. V was pared by 6 bases and J by 7 bases, with 13 bases between. Per germline, CDR1 MDHEN and CDR2 SYDVKM. CDR3 sequence reads: CASRKGSANEQFF. The CDR3 DNA follows: TGTGCCAGCAGGAAGGGGTCAGCAAATGAGCAGTTCTTC.

The rearrangement uses TRBV4-3 and TRBJ2-3, with D perhaps TRBD1 (5 bases). CDR1 is LGHNA and CDR2 is YSLEER in the germline V gene. The CDR3 has 17 residues. Trimming removed 1 base from V and 0 bases from J, with 14 bases in between. This CDR3 reads CASSQGGGVASTDTQYF. CDR3 bases: TGCGCCAGCAGCCAAGGGGGCGGAGTGGCGAGCACAGATACGCAGTATTTT.